The TCR beta chain under discussion was sequenced for a study of T cells after posttransplantation cyclophosphamide. Study findings and constraints: After PTCy, TRB diversity resembled that of CNI/methotrexate controls.

Busulfan-fludarabine conditioning, marrow transplant, and cyclophosphamide on days +3 and +4 were administered. TCRdb keeps only in-frame clones here, not all; method: immunoSEQ multiplex PCR. The table lists roughly 20,000 clones, roughly 72% of them singletons, with 25% to 35% in the top ten. In regard to this clone: Its antigen is unknown.

Sample: PBMCs, taken after an allogeneic stem cell transplant with post-transplant cyclophosphamide. The sequence derives from a male patient younger than 45 who received an allogeneic stem cell transplant from a related donor, was CMV-positive, and had acute GVHD only. Some T cells may possibly be graft donor cells.

The CDR3 DNA follows: TGTGCCAGTAGTATCGCTCCGGGGACAGTGGTAAATCAGCCCCAGCATTTT. Translating it yields CASSIAPGTVVNQPQHF. The chain links TRBV19 to TRBJ1-5; 7 nucleotides align to TRBD1. Germline lookup yields CDR1 LNHDA and CDR2 SQIVND (reference sequence). This CDR3 contains 17 residues. Trimming at V came to 3 bases and at J to 4 bases, leaving 12 bases not matched to a gene.